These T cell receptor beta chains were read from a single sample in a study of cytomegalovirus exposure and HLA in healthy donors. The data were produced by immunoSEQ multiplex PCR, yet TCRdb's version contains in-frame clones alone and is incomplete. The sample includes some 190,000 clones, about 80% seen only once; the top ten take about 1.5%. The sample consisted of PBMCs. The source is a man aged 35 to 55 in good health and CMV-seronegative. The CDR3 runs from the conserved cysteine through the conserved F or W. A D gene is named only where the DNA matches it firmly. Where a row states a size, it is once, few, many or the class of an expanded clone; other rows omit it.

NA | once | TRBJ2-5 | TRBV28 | CASSSAVSTGETQYF | TGTGCCAGCAGTTCGGCCGTTTCTACGGGGGAGACCCAGTACTTC
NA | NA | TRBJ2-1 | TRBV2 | CASGGRYNEQFF | TGTGCCAGCGGGGGCCGCTACAATGAGCAGTTCTTC
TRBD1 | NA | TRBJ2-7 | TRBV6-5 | CASSYSAVTGGEQYF | TGTGCCAGCAGTTACTCGGCCGTGACAGGGGGCGAGCAGTACTTC
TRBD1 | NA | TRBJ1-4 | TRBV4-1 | CASSQDWDSLRGEKLFF | TGCGCCAGCAGCCAAGATTGGGACAGCCTGAGGGGTGAAAAACTGTTTTTT
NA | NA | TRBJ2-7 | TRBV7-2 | CASSSRGYEQYF | TGTGCCAGCAGCTCTCGGGGCTACGAGCAGTACTTC
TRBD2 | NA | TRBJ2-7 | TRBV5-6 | CASSSYRGGRFYEQYF | TGTGCCAGCAGCTCCTATCGGGGAGGGCGATTCTACGAGCAGTACTTC
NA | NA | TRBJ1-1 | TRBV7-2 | CASFVGVGEAFF | TGTGCCAGCTTCGTGGGCGTGGGTGAAGCTTTCTTT
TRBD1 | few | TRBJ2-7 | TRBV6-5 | CASSLQGAQYF | TGTGCCAGCAGTTTACAGGGGGCGCAGTACTTC
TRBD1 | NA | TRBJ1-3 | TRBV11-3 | CASSNRDRSGNTIYF | TGTGCCAGCAGCAACCGGGACAGGTCTGGAAACACCATATATTTT
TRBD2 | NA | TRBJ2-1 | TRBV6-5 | CASSYTSGSLYEQFF | TGTGCCAGCAGTTACACTAGCGGGAGCCTCTATGAGCAGTTCTTC
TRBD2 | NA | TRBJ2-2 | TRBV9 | CASSVGGGADGELFF | TGTGCCAGCAGCGTAGGGGGGGGTGCGGACGGGGAGCTGTTTTTT
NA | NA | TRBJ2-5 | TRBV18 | CASSPTTSRAETQYF | TGTGCCAGCTCACCAACAACTAGCCGGGCTGAGACCCAGTACTTC
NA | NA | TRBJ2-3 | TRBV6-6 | CASSYERTTGDTQYF | TGTGCCAGCAGTTACGAGCGGACCACGGGAGATACGCAGTATTTT
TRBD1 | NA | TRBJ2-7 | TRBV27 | CASSFVGQVYEQYF | TGTGCCAGCAGTTTCGTGGGACAGGTCTACGAGCAGTACTTC
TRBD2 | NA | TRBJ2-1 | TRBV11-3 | CASSSWTSVYNEQFF | TGTGCCAGCAGCTCGTGGACTAGCGTCTACAATGAGCAGTTCTTC
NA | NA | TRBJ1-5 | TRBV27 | CASKRDMANNQPQHF | TGTGCCAGCAAGCGGGACATGGCGAACAATCAGCCCCAGCATTTT
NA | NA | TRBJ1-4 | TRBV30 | CAWGSMKEKLFF | TGTGCCTGGGGGAGTATGAAGGAAAAACTGTTTTTT
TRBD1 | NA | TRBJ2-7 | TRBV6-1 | CASSADRVSYEQYF | TGTGCCAGCAGTGCTGACAGGGTCTCCTACGAGCAGTACTTC
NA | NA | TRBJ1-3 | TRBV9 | CASSVASGSGNTIYF | TGTGCCAGCAGCGTAGCTTCGGGTTCTGGAAACACCATATATTTT
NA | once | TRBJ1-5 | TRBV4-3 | CASSQDRYREGDQPQHF | TGCGCCAGCAGCCAAGATAGGTACAGGGAAGGGGATCAGCCCCAGCATTTT
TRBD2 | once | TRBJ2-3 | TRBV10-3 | CASGTSGGRTDTQYF | TGTGCCAGCGGGACTAGCGGGGGCCGCACAGATACGCAGTATTTT
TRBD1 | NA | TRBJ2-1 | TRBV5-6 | CASSPDGDRYNEQFF | TGTGCCAGCAGCCCGGACGGGGACAGATACAATGAGCAGTTCTTC
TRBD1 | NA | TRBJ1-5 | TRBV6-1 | CASTEDRALSQPQHF | TGTGCCAGCACTGAGGACAGGGCCCTCAGTCAGCCCCAGCATTTT